The 6 T cell receptor beta chains listed next were all sequenced from one sample in a study of T cell responses to AZD1222 COVID-19 vaccine. TCRdb keeps only in-frame clones here, not all; method: immunoSEQ multiplex PCR. The sample carries about 140,000 clones, roughly 90% recorded once. The specimen comprised peripheral blood, sampled on day 0 of AZD1222 vaccination. Source of these receptors: an adult in good health.

The chain has TRBV3-1 (or the pseudogene TRBV3-2) and TRBJ2-1; 8 positions match TRBD2. The V gene end was trimmed by 1 base and the J gene end by 6 bases; junction bases not matched to a gene: 11. CDR1 is LGHDT, CDR2 YNNKEL, per germline (reference sequence). There are 17 residues in the CDR3. The CDR3: CASSQVFSGRKGNEQFF. The CDR3 coding sequence is TGTGCCAGCAGCCAAGTTTTCAGCGGGAGAAAAGGCAATGAGCAGTTCTTC.

The chain employs TRBV18 and TRBJ2-7, with TRBD2 identical over 13 bases. The CDR3 is 15 residues long. Unmatched junction bases numbered 3, after V lost 5 bases and J lost 2 bases. Germline-derived CDR1 and CDR2 are KGHSH and LQKENI. In DNA form, the CDR3 reads TGTGCCAGCTCAACGGGACTAGCGGGGACCTACGAGCAGTACTTC. As protein: CASSTGLAGTYEQYF.

J is TRBJ2-5 and V is TRBV15; tentatively, D is TRBD2 (6 bases). V was pared by 3 bases and J by 1 base, with 9 bases between. Per germline, CDR1 LNHNV and CDR2 YYDKDF (reference sequence). The CDR3 totals 14 residues. In nucleotides, the CDR3 is TGTGCCACCAGCAGGCGGACTATCCAAGAGACCCAGTACTTC. Residues: CATSRRTIQETQYF.

The rearrangement links TRBV28 to TRBJ1-6, with TRBD1 identical over 10 bases. With V trimmed by 3 bases and J by 9 bases, 8 bases remained unmatched. The CDR3 loop spans 16 amino acids. CDR1 and CDR2 from the germline V gene are MDHEN and SYDVKM. The CDR3 region is CASSLTGGFRGSPLHF. For the CDR3, the DNA is TGTGCCAGCAGTTTGACAGGGGGCTTTCGGGGTTCACCCCTCCACTTT.

The chain is built from TRBV2 and TRBJ1-1; D may be TRBD1 (5 bases). Germline V lookup: CDR1 SNHLY, CDR2 FYNNEI. This CDR3 contains 17 residues. V lost 6 bases to trimming and J lost 0 bases, with 20 bases between them. The CDR3 DNA follows: TGTGCCAGCAGCTGGGGACCCCCAGGTCCACTGAACACTGAAGCTTTCTTT. The encoded protein is CASSWGPPGPLNTEAFF.

The chain uses TRBV7-9 and TRBJ2-1; tentatively, D is TRBD2 (5 bases). Per the germline V gene, CDR1 is SEHNR and CDR2 is FQNEAQ (reference sequence). With 5 bases removed from V and 5 bases from J, the gap between germline ends came to 19 bases. The CDR3 is 16 residues long. This CDR3 is CASSVRGPAGNNEQFF. CDR3 DNA: TGTGCCAGCAGCGTCAGAGGGCCCGCGGGTAACAATGAGCAGTTCTTC.